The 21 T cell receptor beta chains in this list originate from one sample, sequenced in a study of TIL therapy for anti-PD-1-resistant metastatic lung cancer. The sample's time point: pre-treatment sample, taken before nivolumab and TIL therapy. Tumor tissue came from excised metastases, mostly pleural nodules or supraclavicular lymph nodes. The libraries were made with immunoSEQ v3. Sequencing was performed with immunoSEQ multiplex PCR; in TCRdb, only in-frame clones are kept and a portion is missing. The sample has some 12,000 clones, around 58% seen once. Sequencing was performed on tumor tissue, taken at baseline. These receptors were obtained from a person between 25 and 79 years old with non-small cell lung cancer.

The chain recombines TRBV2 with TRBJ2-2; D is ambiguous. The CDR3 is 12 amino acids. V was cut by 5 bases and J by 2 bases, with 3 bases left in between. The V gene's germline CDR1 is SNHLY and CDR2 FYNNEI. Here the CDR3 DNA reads TGTGCCAGCAGTATCAACACCGGGGAGCTGTTTTTT. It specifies CASSINTGELFF.

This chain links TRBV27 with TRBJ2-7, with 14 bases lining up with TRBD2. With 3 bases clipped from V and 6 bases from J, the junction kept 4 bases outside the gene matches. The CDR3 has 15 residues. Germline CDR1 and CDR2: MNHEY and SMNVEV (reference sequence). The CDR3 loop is CASSFLGLAGAEQYF. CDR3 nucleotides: TGTGCCAGCAGTTTTTTGGGACTAGCGGGAGCCGAGCAGTACTTC.

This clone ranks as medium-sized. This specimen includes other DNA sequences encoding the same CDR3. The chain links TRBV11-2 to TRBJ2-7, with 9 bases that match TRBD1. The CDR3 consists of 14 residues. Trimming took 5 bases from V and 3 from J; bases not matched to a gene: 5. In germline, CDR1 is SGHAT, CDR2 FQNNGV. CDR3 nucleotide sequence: TGTGCCAGCAGCCTTGGGACAGGGCTCTACGAGCAGTACTTC. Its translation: CASSLGTGLYEQYF.

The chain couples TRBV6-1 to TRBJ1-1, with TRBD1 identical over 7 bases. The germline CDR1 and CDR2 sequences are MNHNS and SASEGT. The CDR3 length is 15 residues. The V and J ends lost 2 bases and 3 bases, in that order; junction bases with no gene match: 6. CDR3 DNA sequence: TGTGCCAGCAGTGAAAGTTGGACAGGTTACACTGAAGCTTTCTTT. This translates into CASSESWTGYTEAFF.

The CDR3 nucleotides read TGTGCCAGCGGTCGCGACACAGATACGCAGTATTTT. Translating it yields CASGRDTDTQYF. The chain carries TRBV5-4 and TRBJ2-3, with no clear D. This CDR3 has 12 residues. Trimming shortened V by 7 bases and J by 2 bases, and 8 bases separated the two germline ends. The germline gives CDR1 SGHNT, CDR2 YYREEE (reference sequence).

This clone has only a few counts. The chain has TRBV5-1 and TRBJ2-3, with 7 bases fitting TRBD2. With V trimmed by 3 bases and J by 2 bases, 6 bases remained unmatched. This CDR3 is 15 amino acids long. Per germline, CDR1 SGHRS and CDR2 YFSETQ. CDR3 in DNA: TGCGCCAGCAGCTCCCAGCGGGGCGACACAGATACGCAGTATTTT. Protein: CASSSQRGDTDTQYF. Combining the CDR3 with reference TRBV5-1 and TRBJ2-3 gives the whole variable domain KAGVTQTPRYLIKTRGQQVTLSCSPISGHRSVSWYQQTPGQGLQFLFEYFSETQRNKGNFPGRFSGRQFSNSRSEMNVSTLELGDSALYLCASSSQRGDTDTQYFGPGTRLTVL.

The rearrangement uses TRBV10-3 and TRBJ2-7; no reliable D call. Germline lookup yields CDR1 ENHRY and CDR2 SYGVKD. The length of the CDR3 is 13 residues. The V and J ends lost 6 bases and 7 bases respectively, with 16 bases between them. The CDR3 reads CAISDMYSWEQYF. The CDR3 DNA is TGTGCCATCAGCGATATGTACAGCTGGGAGCAGTACTTC.

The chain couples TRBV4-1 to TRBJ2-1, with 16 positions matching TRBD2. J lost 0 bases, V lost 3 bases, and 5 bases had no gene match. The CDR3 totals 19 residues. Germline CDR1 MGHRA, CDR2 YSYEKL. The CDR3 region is CASSHPGLAGGSSYNEQFF. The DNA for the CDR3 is TGCGCCAGCAGCCATCCGGGACTAGCGGGGGGGAGCTCCTACAATGAGCAGTTCTTC.

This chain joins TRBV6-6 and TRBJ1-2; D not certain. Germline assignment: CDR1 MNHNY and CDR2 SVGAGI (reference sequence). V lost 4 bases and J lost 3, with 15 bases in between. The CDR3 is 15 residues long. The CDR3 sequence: CASSSQKATDYGYTF. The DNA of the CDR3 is TGTGCCAGCAGTTCGCAGAAGGCCACGGACTATGGCTACACCTTC.

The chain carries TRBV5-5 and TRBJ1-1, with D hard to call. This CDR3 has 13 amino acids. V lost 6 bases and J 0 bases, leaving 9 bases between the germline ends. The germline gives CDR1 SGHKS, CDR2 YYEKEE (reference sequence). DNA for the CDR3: TGTGCCAGCACCGTAACTCTGAACACTGAAGCTTTCTTT. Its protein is CASTVTLNTEAFF.

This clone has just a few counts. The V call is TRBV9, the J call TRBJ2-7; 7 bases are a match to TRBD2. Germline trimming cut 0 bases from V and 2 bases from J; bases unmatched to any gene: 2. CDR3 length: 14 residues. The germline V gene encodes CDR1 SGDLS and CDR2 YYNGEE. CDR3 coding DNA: TGTGCCAGCAGCGTAGGGGAGGGGCCCTACGAGCAGTACTTC. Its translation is CASSVGEGPYEQYF.

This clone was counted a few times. CDR3: CASALSAYTSTDTQYF. In nucleotides, the CDR3 is TGTGCCAGCGCCCTTTCGGCATACACTAGCACAGATACGCAGTATTTT. The chain employs TRBV11-2 and TRBJ2-3; D gene unclear. The CDR3 consists of 16 residues. Germline V lookup: CDR1 SGHAT, CDR2 FQNNGV. V was pared by 8 bases and J by 0 bases, with 18 bases between.

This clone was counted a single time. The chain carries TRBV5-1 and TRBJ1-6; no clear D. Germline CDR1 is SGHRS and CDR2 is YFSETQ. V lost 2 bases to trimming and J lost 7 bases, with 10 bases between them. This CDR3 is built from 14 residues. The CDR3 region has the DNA TGCGCCAGCAGCTTAAGCCCGGGAAATTCACCCCTCCACTTT. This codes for CASSLSPGNSPLHF.

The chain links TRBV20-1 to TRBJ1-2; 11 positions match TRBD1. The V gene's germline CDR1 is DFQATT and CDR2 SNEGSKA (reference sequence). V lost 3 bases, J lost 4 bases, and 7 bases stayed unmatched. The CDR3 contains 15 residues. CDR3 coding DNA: TGCAGTGCTAGTTGGACAGGGGGCGTGAGCTATGGCTACACCTTC. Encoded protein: CSASWTGGVSYGYTF.

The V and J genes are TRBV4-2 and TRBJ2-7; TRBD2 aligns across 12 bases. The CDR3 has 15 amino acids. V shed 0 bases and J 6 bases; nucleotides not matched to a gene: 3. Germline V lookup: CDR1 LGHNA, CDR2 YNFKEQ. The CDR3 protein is CASSQEWTSGVEQYF. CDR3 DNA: TGTGCCAGCAGCCAAGAGTGGACTAGCGGGGTCGAGCAGTACTTC.

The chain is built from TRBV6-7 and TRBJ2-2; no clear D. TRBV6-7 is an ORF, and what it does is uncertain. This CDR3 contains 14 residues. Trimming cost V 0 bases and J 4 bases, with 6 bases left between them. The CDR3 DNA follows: TGTGCCAGCAGTTACTCGGGGTGCACCGGGGAGCTGTTTTTT. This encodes CASSYSGCTGELFF.

CDR3 sequence: CASSPPHLGPGNTIYF. CDR3 nucleotides: TGTGCCAGCAGCCCTCCGCATCTCGGCCCTGGAAACACCATATATTTT. The chain has TRBV3-1 (or the pseudogene TRBV3-2) and TRBJ1-3; no firm D call. The V gene lost 4 bases and the J gene lost 2 bases, with 15 bases spanning the gap. In germline, CDR1 is LGHDT, CDR2 YNNKEL (reference sequence). This CDR3 spans 16 amino acids.

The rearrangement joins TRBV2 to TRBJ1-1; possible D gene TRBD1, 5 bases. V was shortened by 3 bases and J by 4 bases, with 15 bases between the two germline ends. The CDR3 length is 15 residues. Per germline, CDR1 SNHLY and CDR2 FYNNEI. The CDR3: CASSDGGYLGTEAFF. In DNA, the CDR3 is TGTGCCAGCAGTGATGGGGGGTATCTGGGCACTGAAGCTTTCTTT.

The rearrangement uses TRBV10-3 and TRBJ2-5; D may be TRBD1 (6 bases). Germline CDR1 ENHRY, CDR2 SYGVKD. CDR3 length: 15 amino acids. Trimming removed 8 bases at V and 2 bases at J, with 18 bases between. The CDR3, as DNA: TGTGCCATCGCCAGGGACAAGGGATTTCAAGAGACCCAGTACTTC. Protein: CAIARDKGFQETQYF.

DNA for the CDR3: TGTGCCAGCAGTGACTCGAGTCCCGAAAACACTGAAGCTTTCTTT. Amino acids: CASSDSSPENTEAFF. The rearrangement links TRBV6-4 to TRBJ1-1; D is unresolved. The germline V gene has CDR1 MRHNA and CDR2 SNTAGT. The CDR3 spans 15 residues. V lost 0 bases and J lost 2, with 10 bases in between.

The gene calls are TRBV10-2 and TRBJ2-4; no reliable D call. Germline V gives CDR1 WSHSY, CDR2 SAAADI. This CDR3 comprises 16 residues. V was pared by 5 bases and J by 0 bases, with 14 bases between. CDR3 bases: TGCGCCAGCAGTCCCCCGATAGGCCTAGCCAAAAACATTCAGTACTTC. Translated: CASSPPIGLAKNIQYF.